Listed below are T cell receptor beta chains from one sample, sequenced in a study of blood T cell repertoires in COVID-19. Method: immunoSEQ multiplex PCR; TCRdb's copy keeps in-frame clones and lacks some. The table records about 370,000 clones, over 75% of them present only once. The sample consisted of PBMCs or T cells enriched from blood (not recorded which). These receptors came from a man between 18 and 29 years old who had recovered from COVID-19. Both conserved end residues are part of each CDR3. A D gene is named only where the DNA matches it firmly. For some rows the clone size is stated as once, few or many, or as a class when expanded; others skip it.

v_call	d_call	clone_size	j_call	cdr3_aa	cdr3_nt
TRBV7-9	TRBD1	.	TRBJ1-2	CASSPGQGAHGYTF	TGTGCCAGCAGCCCCGGACAGGGGGCCCATGGCTACACCTTC
TRBV24-1	.	few	TRBJ2-7	CATTGYEQYF	TGTGCCACCACAGGGTACGAGCAGTACTTC
TRBV7-8	.	.	TRBJ1-2	CASSLGEGAANYGYTF	TGTGCCAGCAGCTTAGGCGAGGGAGCCGCTAACTATGGCTACACCTTC
TRBV30	TRBD1	.	TRBJ1-5	CAWNPTGGNQPQHF	TGTGCCTGGAACCCCACAGGGGGCAATCAGCCCCAGCATTTT
TRBV7-2	TRBD2	once	TRBJ2-7	CASSFQGAGGYGEQYF	TGTGCCAGCAGCTTCCAGGGAGCGGGAGGGTACGGCGAGCAGTACTTC
TRBV7-2	TRBD2	.	TRBJ2-3	CASSLRRTSGRAADTQYF	TGTGCCAGCAGCTTACGGAGGACTAGCGGGAGGGCCGCAGATACGCAGTATTTT
TRBV7-2	.	.	TRBJ2-6	CASSLRLTGANVLTF	TGTGCCAGCAGCCTCCGACTCACTGGGGCCAACGTCCTGACTTTC
TRBV4-3	.	.	TRBJ1-2	CASSQVGRGDYGYTF	TGCGCCAGCAGCCAAGTAGGCAGGGGTGACTATGGCTACACCTTC
TRBV4-1	.	.	TRBJ1-2	CASSQAARHGYTF	TGCGCCAGCAGCCAAGCCGCCAGGCATGGCTACACCTTC
TRBV9	TRBD1	.	TRBJ2-7	CASSVGDSSRNEQYF	TGTGCCAGCAGCGTGGGGGACAGTTCTCGGAACGAGCAGTACTTC
TRBV11-3	TRBD1	.	TRBJ1-2	CASSPPTGLNGYTF	TGTGCCAGCAGCCCCCCGACAGGGTTAAATGGCTACACCTTC
TRBV30	TRBD2	.	TRBJ2-7	CAWSVGAGALEQYF	TGTGCCTGGAGTGTAGGAGCGGGAGCACTCGAGCAGTACTTC
TRBV30	TRBD1	.	TRBJ1-4	CAWKQGNNEKLFF	TGTGCCTGGAAACAGGGGAATAATGAAAAACTGTTTTTT
TRBV19	.	.	TRBJ1-1	CASAHGVEAFF	TGTGCCAGTGCGCACGGGGTTGAAGCTTTCTTT
TRBV11-1	TRBD2	.	TRBJ2-1	CASSLEASGSDEQFF	TGTGCCAGCAGCTTAGAGGCTAGCGGGAGTGATGAGCAGTTCTTC
TRBV5-1	.	.	TRBJ2-7	CASSLVGAESPYEQYF	TGCGCCAGCAGCTTGGTGGGGGCGGAAAGCCCCTACGAGCAGTACTTC
TRBV2	.	.	TRBJ2-5	CASSEALSPQETQYF	TGTGCCAGCAGTGAAGCGCTTAGCCCCCAAGAGACCCAGTACTTC
TRBV9	TRBD1	.	TRBJ1-6	CASSGLDRGRDSPLHF	TGTGCCAGCAGCGGACTCGACAGGGGACGTGATTCACCCCTCCACTTT
TRBV10-2	.	.	TRBJ2-7	CASRLGGNYEQYF	TGCGCCAGCAGATTAGGGGGAAACTACGAGCAGTACTTC
TRBV18	.	few	TRBJ2-7	CASSRAGQGGTYEQYF	TGTGCCAGCTCAAGGGCAGGACAGGGAGGGACCTACGAGCAGTACTTC
TRBV3-1/TRBV3-2	TRBD2	.	TRBJ2-3	CASSQGLAGGPSDTQYF	TGTGCCAGCAGCCAGGGACTAGCGGGGGGGCCATCAGATACGCAGTATTTT
TRBV29-1	TRBD1	.	TRBJ2-1	CSGTGGVYNEQFF	TGCAGCGGGACAGGGGGGGTGTACAATGAGCAGTTCTTC
TRBV27	TRBD2	.	TRBJ2-1	CASSLEAGVNEQFF	TGTGCCAGCAGCCTCGAAGCGGGAGTAAATGAGCAGTTCTTC
TRBV7-9	TRBD1	.	TRBJ2-5	CASSLVVTGEETQYF	TGTGCCAGCAGCTTAGTGGTCACAGGGGAGGAGACCCAGTACTTC
TRBV24-1	.	.	TRBJ1-4	CATSPGRDGVGEKLFF	TGTGCCACCAGTCCCGGCCGAGACGGGGTCGGTGAAAAACTGTTTTTT
TRBV28	TRBD1	.	TRBJ1-4	CASSRFTTGGGEKLFF	TGTGCCAGCAGTCGGTTCACGACAGGGGGCGGTGAAAAACTGTTTTTT
TRBV6-5	TRBD2	.	TRBJ2-1	CASTNGGALYNEQFF	TGTGCCAGCACCAACGGGGGGGCTCTATACAATGAGCAGTTCTTC
TRBV25-1	.	.	TRBJ2-3	CASSDERGGTDTQYF	TGTGCCAGCAGTGATGAGAGAGGTGGCACAGATACGCAGTATTTT
TRBV11-3	.	.	TRBJ2-3	CASSLMGPTPQYF	TGTGCCAGCAGCTTAATGGGGCCCACGCCACAGTATTTT
TRBV9	.	.	TRBJ2-2	CASSPYRLVTNTGELFF	TGTGCCAGCAGCCCCTACCGACTAGTCACGAACACCGGGGAGCTGTTTTTT
TRBV15	.	once	TRBJ1-3	CATSRDSARTIYF	TGTGCCACCAGCAGAGATTCAGCGCGCACCATATATTTT
TRBV23-1	TRBD1	.	TRBJ1-1	CASRMDRDGTEAFF	TGCGCCAGCAGGATGGACAGGGATGGCACTGAAGCTTTCTTT
TRBV19	.	.	TRBJ1-3	CASNPDRFYPGNTIYF	TGTGCCAGTAACCCGGACAGATTTTATCCTGGAAACACCATATATTTT
TRBV7-8	.	.	TRBJ1-1	CASSSRLMNTEAFF	TGTGCCAGCAGCTCCCGTCTTATGAACACTGAAGCTTTCTTT
TRBV6-5	TRBD2	.	TRBJ2-7	CASSYSRGLAGEEQYF	TGTGCCAGCAGTTACTCCCGTGGACTAGCGGGGGAAGAGCAGTACTTC
TRBV3-1/TRBV3-2	.	.	TRBJ2-3	CASSQGRQAGTDTQYF	TGTGCCAGCAGCCAAGGACGACAAGCTGGCACAGATACGCAGTATTTT
TRBV6-2/TRBV6-3	TRBD2	.	TRBJ2-2	CASSRRDSGRGGELFF	TGTGCCAGCAGTCGCCGGGACAGCGGGAGGGGCGGGGAGCTGTTTTTT
TRBV5-1	.	.	TRBJ1-2	CASSDPTDNYGYTF	TGCGCCAGCAGCGACCCGACAGATAACTATGGCTACACCTTC
TRBV27	TRBD2	.	TRBJ2-7	CASRNGGTYEQYF	TGTGCCAGCAGGAACGGGGGGACCTACGAGCAGTACTTC
TRBV3-1/TRBV3-2	TRBD2	once	TRBJ2-1	CASSQLGLAGDNEQFF	TGTGCCAGCAGCCAACTAGGACTAGCGGGAGACAATGAGCAGTTCTTC
TRBV7-3	.	.	TRBJ2-1	CASSLGAPGVGTEQFF	TGTGCCAGCAGCTTGGGTGCGCCGGGGGTAGGGACGGAGCAGTTCTTC